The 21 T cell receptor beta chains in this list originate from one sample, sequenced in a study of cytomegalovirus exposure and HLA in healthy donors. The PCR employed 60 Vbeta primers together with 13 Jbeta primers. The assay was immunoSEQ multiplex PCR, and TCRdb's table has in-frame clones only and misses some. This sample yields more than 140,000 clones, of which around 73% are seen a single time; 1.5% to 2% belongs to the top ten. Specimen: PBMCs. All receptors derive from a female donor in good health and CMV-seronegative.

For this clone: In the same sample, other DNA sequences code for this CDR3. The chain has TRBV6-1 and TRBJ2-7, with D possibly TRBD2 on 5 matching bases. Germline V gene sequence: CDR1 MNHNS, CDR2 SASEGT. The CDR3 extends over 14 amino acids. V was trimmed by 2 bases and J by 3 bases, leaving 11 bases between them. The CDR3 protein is CASSESGNHYEQYF. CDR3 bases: TGTGCCAGCAGTGAATCCGGGAACCACTACGAGCAGTACTTC.

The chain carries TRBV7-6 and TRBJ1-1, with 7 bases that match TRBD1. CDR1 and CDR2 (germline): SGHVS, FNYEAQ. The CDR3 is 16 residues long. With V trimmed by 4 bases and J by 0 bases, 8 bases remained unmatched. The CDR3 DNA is TGTGCCAGCAGCTCAGATAGACAGGGCTTGAACACTGAAGCTTTCTTT. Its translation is CASSSDRQGLNTEAFF. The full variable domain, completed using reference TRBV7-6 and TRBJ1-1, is GAGVSQSPRYKVTKRGQDVALRCDPISGHVSLYWYRQALGQGPEFLTYFNYEAQQDKSGLPNDRFSAERPEGSISTLTIQRTEQRDSAMYRCASSSDRQGLNTEAFFGQGTRLTVV.

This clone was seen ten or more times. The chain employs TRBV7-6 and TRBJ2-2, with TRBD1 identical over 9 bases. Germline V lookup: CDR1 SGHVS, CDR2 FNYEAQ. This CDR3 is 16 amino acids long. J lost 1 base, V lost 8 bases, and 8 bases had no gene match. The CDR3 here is CASLPGGQGNTGELFF. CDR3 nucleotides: TGTGCCAGCCTACCCGGGGGACAGGGGAACACCGGGGAGCTGTTTTTT.

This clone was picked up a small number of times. This CDR3 reads CAITGTLNTEAFF. The CDR3 region has the DNA TGTGCCATCACGGGAACCTTGAACACTGAAGCTTTCTTT. J is TRBJ1-1 and V is TRBV10-3; unclear D gene. The germline gives CDR1 ENHRY, CDR2 SYGVKD. The CDR3 contains 13 residues. V gave up 7 bases and J gave up 0 bases, with 9 bases separating them.

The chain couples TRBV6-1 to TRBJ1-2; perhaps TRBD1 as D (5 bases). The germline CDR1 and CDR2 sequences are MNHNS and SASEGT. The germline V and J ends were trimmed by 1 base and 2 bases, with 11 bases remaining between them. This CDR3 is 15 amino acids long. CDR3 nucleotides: TGTGCCAGCAGTGAAGGGGGGGACCGAAACTATGGCTACACCTTC. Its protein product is CASSEGGDRNYGYTF.

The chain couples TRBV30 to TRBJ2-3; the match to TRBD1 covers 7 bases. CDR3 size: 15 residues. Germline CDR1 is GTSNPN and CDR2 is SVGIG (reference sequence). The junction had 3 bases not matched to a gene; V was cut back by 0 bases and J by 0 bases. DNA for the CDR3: TGTGCCTGGAGTGTAAGGGGGCCTAGCACAGATACGCAGTATTTT. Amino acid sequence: CAWSVRGPSTDTQYF.

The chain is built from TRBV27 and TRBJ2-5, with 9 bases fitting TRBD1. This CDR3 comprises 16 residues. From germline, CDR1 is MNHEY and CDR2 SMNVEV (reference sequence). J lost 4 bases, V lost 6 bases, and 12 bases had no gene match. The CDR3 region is CASRFAVTGGAETQYF. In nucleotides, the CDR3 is TGTGCCAGCAGATTCGCCGTGACAGGGGGGGCAGAGACCCAGTACTTC.

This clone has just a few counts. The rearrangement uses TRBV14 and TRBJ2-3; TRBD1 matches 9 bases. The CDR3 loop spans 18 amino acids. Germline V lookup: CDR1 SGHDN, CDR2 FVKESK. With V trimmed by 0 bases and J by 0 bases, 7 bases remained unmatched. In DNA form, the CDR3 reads TGTGCCAGCAGCCAAGATTTCGGGACAGGGCCTAGCACAGATACGCAGTATTTT. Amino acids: CASSQDFGTGPSTDTQYF. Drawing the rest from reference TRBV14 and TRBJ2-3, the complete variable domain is EAGVTQFPSHSVIEKGQTVTLRCDPISGHDNLYWYRRVMGKEIKFLLHFVKESKQDESGMPNNRFLAERTGGTYSTLKVQPAELEDSGVYFCASSQDFGTGPSTDTQYFGPGTRLTVL.

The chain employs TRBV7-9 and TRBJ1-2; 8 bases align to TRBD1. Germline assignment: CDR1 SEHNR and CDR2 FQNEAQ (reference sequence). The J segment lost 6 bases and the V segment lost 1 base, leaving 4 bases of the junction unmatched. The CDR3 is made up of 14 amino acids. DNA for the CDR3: TGTGCCAGCAGCTTAGGGCAGGGGGCTGATGGCTACACCTTC. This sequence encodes CASSLGQGADGYTF.

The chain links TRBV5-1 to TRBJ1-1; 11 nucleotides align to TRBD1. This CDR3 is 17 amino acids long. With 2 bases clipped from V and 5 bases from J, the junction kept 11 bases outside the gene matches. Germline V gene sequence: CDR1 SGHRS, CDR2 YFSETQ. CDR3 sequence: CASSLPGQGAVVTEAFF. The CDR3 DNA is TGCGCCAGCAGCTTACCCGGACAGGGGGCCGTCGTTACTGAAGCTTTCTTT.

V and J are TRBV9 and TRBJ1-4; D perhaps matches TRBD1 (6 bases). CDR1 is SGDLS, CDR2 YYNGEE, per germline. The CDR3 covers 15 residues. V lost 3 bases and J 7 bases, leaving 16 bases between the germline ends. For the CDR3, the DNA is TGTGCCAGCAGCGCATCCGACAGGCTAGCTGAAAAACTGTTTTTT. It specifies CASSASDRLAEKLFF.

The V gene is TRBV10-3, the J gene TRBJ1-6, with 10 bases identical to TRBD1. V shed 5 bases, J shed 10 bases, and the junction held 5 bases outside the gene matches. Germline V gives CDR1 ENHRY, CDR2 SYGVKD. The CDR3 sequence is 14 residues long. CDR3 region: CAISSDRGLSPLHF. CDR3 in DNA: TGTGCCATCAGTTCCGACAGGGGGCTATCACCCCTCCACTTT.

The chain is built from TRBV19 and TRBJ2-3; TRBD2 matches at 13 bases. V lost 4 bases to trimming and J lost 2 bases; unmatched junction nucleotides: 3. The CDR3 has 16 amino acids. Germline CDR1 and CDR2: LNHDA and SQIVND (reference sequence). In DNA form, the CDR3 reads TGTGCCAGTAGTACGGGACTAGCGGGATACACAGATACGCAGTATTTT. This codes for CASSTGLAGYTDTQYF. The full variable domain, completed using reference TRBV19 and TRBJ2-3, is DGGITQSPKYLFRKEGQNVTLSCEQNLNHDAMYWYRQDPGQGLRLIYYSQIVNDFQKGDIAEGYSVSREKKESFPLTVTSAQKNPTAFYLCASSTGLAGYTDTQYFGPGTRLTVL.

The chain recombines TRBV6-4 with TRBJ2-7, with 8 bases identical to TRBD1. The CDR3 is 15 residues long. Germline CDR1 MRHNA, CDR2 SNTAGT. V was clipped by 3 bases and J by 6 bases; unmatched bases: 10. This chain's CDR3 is CASSEAGGAGCEQYF. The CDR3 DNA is TGTGCCAGCAGTGAGGCAGGGGGCGCCGGGTGCGAGCAGTACTTC.

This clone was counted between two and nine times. The chain's CDR3 is CASNSRTGQDTQYF. Here the CDR3 DNA reads TGTGCCAGCAACTCCCGGACAGGGCAAGATACGCAGTATTTT. The chain uses TRBV28 and TRBJ2-3; 8 bases match TRBD1. The V gene's germline CDR1 is MDHEN and CDR2 SYDVKM. CDR3 length: 14 amino acids. V gave up 7 bases and J gave up 5 bases; unmatched junction bases: 8.

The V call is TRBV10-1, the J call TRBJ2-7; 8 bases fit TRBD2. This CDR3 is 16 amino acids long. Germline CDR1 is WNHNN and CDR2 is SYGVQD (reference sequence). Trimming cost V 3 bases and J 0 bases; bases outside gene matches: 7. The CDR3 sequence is CASSDQRGFPSYEQYF. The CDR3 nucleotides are TGCGCCAGCAGTGACCAGCGGGGGTTTCCCTCCTACGAGCAGTACTTC.

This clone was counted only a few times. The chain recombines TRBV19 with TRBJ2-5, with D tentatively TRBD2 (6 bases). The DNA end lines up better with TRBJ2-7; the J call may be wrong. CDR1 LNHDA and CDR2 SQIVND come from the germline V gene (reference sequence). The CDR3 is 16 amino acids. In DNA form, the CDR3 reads TGTGCCAGTAGCCAATACCTAGCGTCTAACTCCTACGAGCAGTACTTC. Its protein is CASSQYLASNSYEQYF.

CDR3 region: CASSLGGGGLSGANVLTF. Written as DNA, the CDR3 is TGTGCCAGCAGCTTAGGAGGGGGGGGGCTCTCTGGGGCCAACGTCCTGACTTTC. The chain recombines TRBV11-3 with TRBJ2-6; TRBD2 is a possible D gene (7 bases). The CDR3 covers 18 residues. V dropped 1 base and J dropped 0 bases, with 13 bases sitting between them. Per the germline V gene, CDR1 is SGHNT and CDR2 is YENEEA.

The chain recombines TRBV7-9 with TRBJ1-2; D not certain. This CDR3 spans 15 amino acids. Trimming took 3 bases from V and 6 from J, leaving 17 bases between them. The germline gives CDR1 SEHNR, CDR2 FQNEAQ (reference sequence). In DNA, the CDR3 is TGTGCCAGCAGCTTGGCGTACGGAGGTGACGATGGCTACACCTTC. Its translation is CASSLAYGGDDGYTF.

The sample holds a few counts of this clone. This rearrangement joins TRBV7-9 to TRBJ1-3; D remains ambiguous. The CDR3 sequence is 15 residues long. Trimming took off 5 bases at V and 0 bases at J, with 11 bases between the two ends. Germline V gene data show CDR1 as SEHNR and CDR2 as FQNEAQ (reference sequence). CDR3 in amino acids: CASSLNGDSGNTIYF. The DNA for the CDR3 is TGTGCCAGCAGCCTGAATGGAGACTCTGGAAACACCATATATTTT.

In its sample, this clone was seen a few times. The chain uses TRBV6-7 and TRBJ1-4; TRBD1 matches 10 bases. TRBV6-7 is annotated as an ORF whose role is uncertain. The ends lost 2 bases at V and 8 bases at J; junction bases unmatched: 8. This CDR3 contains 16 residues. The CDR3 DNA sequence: TGTGCCAGCAGTTACCCCGACAGGGGGCGAAGGGAAAAACTGTTTTTT. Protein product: CASSYPDRGRREKLFF.